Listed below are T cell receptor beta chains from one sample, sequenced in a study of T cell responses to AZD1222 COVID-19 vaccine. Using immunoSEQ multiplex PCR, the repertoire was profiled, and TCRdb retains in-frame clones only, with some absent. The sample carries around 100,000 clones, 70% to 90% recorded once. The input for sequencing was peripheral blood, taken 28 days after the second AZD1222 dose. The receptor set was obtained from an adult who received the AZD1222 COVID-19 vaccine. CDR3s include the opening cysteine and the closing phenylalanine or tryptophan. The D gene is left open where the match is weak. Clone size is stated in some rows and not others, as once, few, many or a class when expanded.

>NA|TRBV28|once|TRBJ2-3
CASSSTLGLAGADTQYF
NA
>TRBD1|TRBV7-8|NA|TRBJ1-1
CASSFQGGSNTEAFF
TGTGCCAGCAGCTTCCAGGGGGGAAGTAACACTGAAGCTTTCTTT
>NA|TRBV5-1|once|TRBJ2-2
CASSPGAGDRGELFF
TGCGCCAGCAGCCCGGGGGCAGGGGACCGCGGGGAGCTGTTTTTT
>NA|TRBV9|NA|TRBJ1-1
CASSVLQGVGSGTEAFF
TGTGCCAGCAGCGTATTACAGGGTGTAGGGTCAGGCACTGAAGCTTTCTTT
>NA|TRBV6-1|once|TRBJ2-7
CASSESDRSSYEQYF
TGTGCCAGCAGTGAGAGCGACAGATCCTCCTACGAGCAGTACTTC
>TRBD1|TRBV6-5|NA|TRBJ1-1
CASRDRVGMTEAFF
TGTGCCAGCAGAGACAGGGTGGGAATGACTGAAGCTTTCTTT
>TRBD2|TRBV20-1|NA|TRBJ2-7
CSASGGGYEQYF
TGCAGTGCTAGTGGGGGGGGCTACGAGCAGTACTTC
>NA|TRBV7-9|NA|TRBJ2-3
CASSLRDSTDTQYF
TGTGCCAGCAGCTTAAGGGACAGCACAGATACGCAGTATTTT
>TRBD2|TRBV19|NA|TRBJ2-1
CASSMTSGSSYNEQFF
TGTGCCAGTAGTATGACTAGCGGGAGCTCCTACAATGAGCAGTTCTTC
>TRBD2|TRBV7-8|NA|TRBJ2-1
CASSLRTSGMTDEQFF
TGTGCCAGCAGCCTCAGGACTAGCGGGATGACTGATGAGCAGTTCTTC
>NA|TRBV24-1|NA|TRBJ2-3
CATSISTDTQYF
TGTGCCACCAGTATTAGCACAGATACGCAGTATTTT
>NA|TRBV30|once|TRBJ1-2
CAWSLETTVLGYTF
TGTGCCTGGAGTTTGGAGACTACAGTTCTTGGCTACACCTTC
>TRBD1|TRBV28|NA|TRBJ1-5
CASSFQGDSNQPQHF
TGTGCCAGCAGTTTCCAGGGGGATAGCAATCAGCCCCAGCATTTT